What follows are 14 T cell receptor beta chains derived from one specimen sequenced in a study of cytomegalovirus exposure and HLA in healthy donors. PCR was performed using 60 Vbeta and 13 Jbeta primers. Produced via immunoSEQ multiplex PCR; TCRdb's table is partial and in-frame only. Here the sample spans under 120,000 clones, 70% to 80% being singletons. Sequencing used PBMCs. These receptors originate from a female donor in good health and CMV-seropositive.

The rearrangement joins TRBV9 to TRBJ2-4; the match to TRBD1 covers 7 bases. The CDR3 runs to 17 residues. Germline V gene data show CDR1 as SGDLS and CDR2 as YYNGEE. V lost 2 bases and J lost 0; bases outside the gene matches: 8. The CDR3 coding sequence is TGTGCCAGCAGCGTCCAAGGGGGCGGATCAGCCAAAAACATTCAGTACTTC. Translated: CASSVQGGGSAKNIQYF.

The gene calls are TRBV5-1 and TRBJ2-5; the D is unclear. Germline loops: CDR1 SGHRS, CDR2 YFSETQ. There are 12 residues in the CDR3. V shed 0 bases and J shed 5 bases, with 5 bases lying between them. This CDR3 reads CASSLGRETQYF. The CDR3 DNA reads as TGCGCCAGCAGCTTGGGCAGGGAGACCCAGTACTTC.

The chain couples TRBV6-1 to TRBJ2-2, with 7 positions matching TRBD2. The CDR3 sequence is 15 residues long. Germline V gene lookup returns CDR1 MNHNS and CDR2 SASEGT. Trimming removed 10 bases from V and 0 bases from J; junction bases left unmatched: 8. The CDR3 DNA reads TGTGCCACCCAAGCGGGACTCGCGAACACCGGGGAGCTGTTTTTT. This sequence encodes CATQAGLANTGELFF.

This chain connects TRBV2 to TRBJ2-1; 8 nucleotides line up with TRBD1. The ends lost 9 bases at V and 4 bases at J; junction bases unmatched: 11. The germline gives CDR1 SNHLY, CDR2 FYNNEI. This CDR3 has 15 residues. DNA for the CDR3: TGTGCCAGAGGCAAAGCAGGGGGCGATTACAATGAGCAGTTCTTC. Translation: CARGKAGGDYNEQFF.

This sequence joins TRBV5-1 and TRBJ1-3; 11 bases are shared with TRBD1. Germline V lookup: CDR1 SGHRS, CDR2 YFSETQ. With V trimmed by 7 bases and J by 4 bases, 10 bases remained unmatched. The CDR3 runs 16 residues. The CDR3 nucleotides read TGCGCCAGCGCCCCAGGACAGGGGGCTTACGGAAACACCATATATTTT. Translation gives CASAPGQGAYGNTIYF.

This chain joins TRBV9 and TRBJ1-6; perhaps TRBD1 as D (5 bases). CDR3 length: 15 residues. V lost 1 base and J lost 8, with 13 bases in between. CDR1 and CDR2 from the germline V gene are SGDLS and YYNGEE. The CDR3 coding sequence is TGTGCCAGCAGCGTATATCCCAGGGTGGATTCACCCCTCCACTTT. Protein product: CASSVYPRVDSPLHF.

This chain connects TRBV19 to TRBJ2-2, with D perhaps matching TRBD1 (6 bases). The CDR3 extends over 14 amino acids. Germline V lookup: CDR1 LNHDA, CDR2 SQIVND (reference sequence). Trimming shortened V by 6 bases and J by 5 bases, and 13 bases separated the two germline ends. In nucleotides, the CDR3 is TGTGCCAGTAGACCTTCCGGACAGACCGGGGAGCTGTTTTTT. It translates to CASRPSGQTGELFF.

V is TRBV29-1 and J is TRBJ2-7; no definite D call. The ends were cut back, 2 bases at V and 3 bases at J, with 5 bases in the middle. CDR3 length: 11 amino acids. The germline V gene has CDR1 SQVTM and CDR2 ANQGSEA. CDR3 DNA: TGCAGCGTTGAATACGGCTACGAGCAGTACTTC. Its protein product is CSVEYGYEQYF.

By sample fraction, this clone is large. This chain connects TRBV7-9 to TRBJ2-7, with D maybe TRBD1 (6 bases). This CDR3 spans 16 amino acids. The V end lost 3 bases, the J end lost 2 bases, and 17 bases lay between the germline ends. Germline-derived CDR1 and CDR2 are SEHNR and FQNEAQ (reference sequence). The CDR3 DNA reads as TGTGCCAGCAGCTTTGAACACGGGACACTTCCCTACGAGCAGTACTTC. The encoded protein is CASSFEHGTLPYEQYF.

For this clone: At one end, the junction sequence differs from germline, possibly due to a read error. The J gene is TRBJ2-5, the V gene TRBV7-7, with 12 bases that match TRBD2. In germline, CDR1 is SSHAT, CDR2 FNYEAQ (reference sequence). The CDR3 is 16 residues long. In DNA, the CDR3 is TGTGCTAGCAGCCCTTCTAGCGGGGGGGCCGCAGAGACCCAGTACTTC. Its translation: CASSPSSGGAAETQYF.

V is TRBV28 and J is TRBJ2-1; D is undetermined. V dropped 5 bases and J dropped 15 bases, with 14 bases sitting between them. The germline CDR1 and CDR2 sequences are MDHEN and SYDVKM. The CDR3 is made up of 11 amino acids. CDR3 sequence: CASSTRESRFF. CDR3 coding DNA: TGTGCCAGCAGTACCCGCGAGAGCCGGTTCTTC.

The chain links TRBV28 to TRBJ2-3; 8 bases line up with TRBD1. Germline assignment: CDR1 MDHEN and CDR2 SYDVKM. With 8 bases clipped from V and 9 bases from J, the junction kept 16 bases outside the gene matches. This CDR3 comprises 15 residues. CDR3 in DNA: TGTGCCAGCGACCCAGGGGGCGCCCTGGCTAGGACGCAGTATTTT. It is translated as CASDPGGALARTQYF.

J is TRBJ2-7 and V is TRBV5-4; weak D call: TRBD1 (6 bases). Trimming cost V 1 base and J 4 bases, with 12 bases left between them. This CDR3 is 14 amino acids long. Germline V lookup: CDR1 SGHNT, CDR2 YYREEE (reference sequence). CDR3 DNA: TGTGCCAGCAGCTTGCCGGGACATATATACGAGCAGTACTTC. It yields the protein CASSLPGHIYEQYF.

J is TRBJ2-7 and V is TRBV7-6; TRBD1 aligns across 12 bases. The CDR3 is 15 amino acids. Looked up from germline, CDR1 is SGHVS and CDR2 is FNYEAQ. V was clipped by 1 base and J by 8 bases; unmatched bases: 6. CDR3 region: CASSLEGTGGGQQYF. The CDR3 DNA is TGTGCCAGCAGCTTAGAAGGGACAGGGGGCGGTCAGCAGTACTTC.